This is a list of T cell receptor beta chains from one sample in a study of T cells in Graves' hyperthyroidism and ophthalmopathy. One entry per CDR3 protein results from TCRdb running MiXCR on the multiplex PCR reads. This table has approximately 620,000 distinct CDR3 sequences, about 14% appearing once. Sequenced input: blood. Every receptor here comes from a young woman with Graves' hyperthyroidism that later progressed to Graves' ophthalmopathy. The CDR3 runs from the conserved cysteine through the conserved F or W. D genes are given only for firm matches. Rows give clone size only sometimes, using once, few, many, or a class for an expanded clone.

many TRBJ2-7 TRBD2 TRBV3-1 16 TGTGCCAGCAGCCAAGGGAATAGCGGGAGAGCCTCCGAGCAGTACTTC CASSQGNSGRASEQYF
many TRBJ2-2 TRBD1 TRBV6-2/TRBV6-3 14 TGTGCCAGCAGCCGTACAGGGGAAACCGGGGAGCTGTTTTTT CASSRTGETGELFF
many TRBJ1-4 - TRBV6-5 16 TGTGCCAGCAGTTACTCTTGGTCCGGGGATAATGAAAAACTGTTTTTT CASSYSWSGDNEKLFF
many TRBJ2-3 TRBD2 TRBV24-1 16 TGTGCCACCAGTGATTGGACTAGCGGGAAGGCAGATACGCAGTATTTT CATSDWTSGKADTQYF
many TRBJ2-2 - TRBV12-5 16 TGTGCTAGTGGTTTGGTCGTTGGAGGTAACACCGGGGAGCTGTTTTTT CASGLVVGGNTGELFF
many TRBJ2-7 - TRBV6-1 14 TGTGCCACAACCCCACAGGGTTTCGGTTACGAGCAGTACTTC CATTPQGFGYEQYF
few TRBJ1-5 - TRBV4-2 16 TGTGCCAGCAGCCAAGACAAGGACTGGACTAATCAGCCCCAGCATTTT CASSQDKDWTNQPQHF
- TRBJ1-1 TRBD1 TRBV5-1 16 TGCGCCAGCAGCACCGGATTGGGAGGGGGCCGGACTGAAGCTTTCTTT CASSTGLGGGRTEAFF
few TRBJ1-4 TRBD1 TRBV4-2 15 TGTGCCAGCAGCCGGGACAGGGGTTCTAATGAAAAACTGTTTTTT CASSRDRGSNEKLFF
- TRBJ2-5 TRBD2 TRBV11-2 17 TGTGCCAGCAGCTTAGGCCCCAGACTAGCGGGGTTCGAGACCCAGTACTTC CASSLGPRLAGFETQYF
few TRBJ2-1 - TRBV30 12 TGTGCCTGGTTTGGACGGCACAATGAGCAGTTCTTC CAWFGRHNEQFF
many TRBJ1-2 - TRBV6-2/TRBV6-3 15 TGTGCCAGCAGCCCCCCCCAGGAGGGGGGGTATGGCTACACCTTC CASSPPQEGGYGYTF
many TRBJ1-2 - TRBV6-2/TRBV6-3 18 TGTGCCAGCAGTTACGAACGGGGCCTTTCGCAGTCCAACTATGGCTACACCTTC CASSYERGLSQSNYGYTF
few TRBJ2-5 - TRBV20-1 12 TGCAGTGCTGGGACTCTTAAAGAGACCCAGTACTTC CSAGTLKETQYF
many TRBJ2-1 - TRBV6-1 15 TGTGCCAGCAGGGTAGGGAGGCCCTCCTACAATGAGCAGTTCTTC CASRVGRPSYNEQFF
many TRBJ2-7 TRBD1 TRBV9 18 TGTGCCAGCAGCGTCACCTCACCGGGACAGGGGAAGGAGAACGAGCAGTACTTC CASSVTSPGQGKENEQYF
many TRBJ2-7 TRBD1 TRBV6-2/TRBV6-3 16 TGTGCCAGCAGTCCCCGTATCGGGACAGGGTCCCACGAGCAGTACTTC CASSPRIGTGSHEQYF
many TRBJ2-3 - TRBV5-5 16 TGTGCCAGCAGCTGGTCCCACGATAGGGCCTCAGATACGCAGTATTTT CASSWSHDRASDTQYF
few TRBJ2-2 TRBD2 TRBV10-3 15 TGTGCCATCAGTACTAGCGGGAGCAAGACCGGGGAGCTGTTTTTT CAISTSGSKTGELFF
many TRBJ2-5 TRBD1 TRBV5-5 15 TGTGCCAGCAGCAAGGACAGGCACACGGGAGAGACCCAGTACTTC CASSKDRHTGETQYF
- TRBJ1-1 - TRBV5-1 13 TGCGCCAGCAGCTTGGACGTGGACACTGAAGCTTTCTTT CASSLDVDTEAFF
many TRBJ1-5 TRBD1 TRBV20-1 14 TGCAGTGCGGAACAGGGGACGGGGAATCAGCCCCAGCATTTT CSAEQGTGNQPQHF
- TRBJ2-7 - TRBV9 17 TGTGCCAGCAGCGTAGCCGGAGGAGGGGGTGACTCCTACGAGCAGTACTTC CASSVAGGGGDSYEQYF
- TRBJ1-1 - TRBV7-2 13 TGTGCCAGCAGCTCCGCAGGGAGAGCTGAAGCTTTCTTT CASSSAGRAEAFF
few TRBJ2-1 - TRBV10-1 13 TGCGCCAGCAGTGTTTCTCACGGGAGTGAGCAGTTCTTC CASSVSHGSEQFF
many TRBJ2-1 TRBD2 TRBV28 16 TGTGCCAGCAGTTTGGCAAGGGCTAGCGGGAGCAATGAGCAGTTCTTC CASSLARASGSNEQFF
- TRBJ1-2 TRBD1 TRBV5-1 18 TGCGCCAGCAGCTCCTTCCCGCAGGGGGCCAACTCCAACTATGGCTACACCTTC CASSSFPQGANSNYGYTF
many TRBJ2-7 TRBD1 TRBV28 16 TGTGCCAGCAGTGCAACCTCCGGGACAGGGGTCTACGAGCAGTACTTC CASSATSGTGVYEQYF
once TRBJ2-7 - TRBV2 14 TGTGCCAGCAGTTTATTGGCCAGGGCCGGAGAGCAGTACTTC CASSLLARAGEQYF
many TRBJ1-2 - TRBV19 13 TGTGCCAGTACGGAGCCGGAGAACTATGGCTACACCTTC CASTEPENYGYTF
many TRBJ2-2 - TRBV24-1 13 TGTGCCACCGCCCGGGGACACACCGGGGAGCTGTTTTTT CATARGHTGELFF
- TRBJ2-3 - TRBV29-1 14 TGCAGCGTTAGAAAGGCGGGGGCGGCAGATACGCAGTATTTT CSVRKAGAADTQYF
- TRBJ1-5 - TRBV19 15 TGTGCCAGTAGTACACGACAGGAGAGCAATCAGCCCCAGCATTTT CASSTRQESNQPQHF
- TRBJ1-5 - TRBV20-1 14 TGCAGTGCTAGAGATGAGGGGGATCGGCAGCCCCAGCATTTT CSARDEGDRQPQHF
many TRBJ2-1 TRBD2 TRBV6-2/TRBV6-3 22 TGTGCCAGCAGTTACCGCAGCGTCTTTCGGACTAGCGGGAGTTTAAAGTACAATGAGCAGTTCTTC CASSYRSVFRTSGSLKYNEQFF
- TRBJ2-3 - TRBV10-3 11 TGTGCCACCCTGTCGGGCGATACGCAGTATTTT CATLSGDTQYF
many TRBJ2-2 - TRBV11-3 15 TGTGCCAGCAGCCGAGACAGGAGTTTACCCGGGGAGCTGTTTTTT CASSRDRSLPGELFF
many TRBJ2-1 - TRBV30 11 TGTGCCTGGAGTGTAGTTCAAGAGCAGTTCTTC CAWSVVQEQFF
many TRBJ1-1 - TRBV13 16 TGTGCCAGCAGCTTAGGCGGGGAGGGGTGGGACACTGAAGCTTTCTTT CASSLGGEGWDTEAFF
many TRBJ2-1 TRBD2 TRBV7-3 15 TGTGCCAGCAGCCAGACTAGCGGGACCCACAATGAGCAGTTCTTC CASSQTSGTHNEQFF
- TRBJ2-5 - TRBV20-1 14 TGCAGTGCAAGATCGGCCAGGGATAAAGAGACCCAGTACTTC CSARSARDKETQYF
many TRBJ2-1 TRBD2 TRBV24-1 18 TGTGCCACCAGTGATTACCAACCTGGCGGGAGCTCCTACAATGAGCAGTTCTTC CATSDYQPGGSSYNEQFF
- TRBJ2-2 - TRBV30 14 TGTGCCTGGAAACCATGGCCGAACACCGGGGAGCTGTTTTTT CAWKPWPNTGELFF
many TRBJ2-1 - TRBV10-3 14 TGTGCCATCAGTGATCGGGGGAGAGGCCATGAGCAGTTCTTC CAISDRGRGHEQFF
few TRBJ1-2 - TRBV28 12 TGTGCCAGCAGTTTACCTCGACAGCATCACACCTTC CASSLPRQHHTF
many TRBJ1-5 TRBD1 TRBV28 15 TGTGCCAGTCCACCCACCGGGACAGGGGATCAGCCCCAGCATTTT CASPPTGTGDQPQHF
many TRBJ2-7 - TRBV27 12 TGTGCCAGCATCCGCCCCTCGGGGGAGCAGTACTTC CASIRPSGEQYF
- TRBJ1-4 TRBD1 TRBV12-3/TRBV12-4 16 TGTGCCAGCAGTTTTGTTTTAGTGACAGGGGAGGAAAAACTGTTTTTT CASSFVLVTGEEKLFF
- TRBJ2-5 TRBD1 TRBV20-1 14 TGCAGTGCTACCGGGACAGGGCTTTTAGAGACCCAGTACTTC CSATGTGLLETQYF
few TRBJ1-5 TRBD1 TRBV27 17 TGTGCCAGCAGTAGTTTATCCGAGGGACAGGGCCATCAGCCCCAGCATTTT CASSSLSEGQGHQPQHF
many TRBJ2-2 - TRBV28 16 TGTGCCAGCAGTCCCATGACCAACTACTACACCGGGGAGCTGTTTTTT CASSPMTNYYTGELFF
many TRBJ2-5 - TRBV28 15 TGTGCCAGCACCCTCTCTGGGGGAGACCAAGAGACCCAGTACTTC CASTLSGGDQETQYF
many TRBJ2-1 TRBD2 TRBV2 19 TGTGCCAGCAGTGACTACCGAACGTCCCTAGCGGGAGGGCGAGATGAGCAGTTCTTC CASSDYRTSLAGGRDEQFF
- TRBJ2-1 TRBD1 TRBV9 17 TGTGCCAGCAGCGTAGCTCGTAGGACAGGGACATACAATGAGCAGTTCTTC CASSVARRTGTYNEQFF
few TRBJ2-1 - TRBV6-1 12 TGTGCCAGCACCTCTTCTTGGAATGAGCAGTTCTTC CASTSSWNEQFF
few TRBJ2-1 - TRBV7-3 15 TGTGCCAGCAGCACCCTAGCGTCCACCTACAATGAGCAGTTCTTC CASSTLASTYNEQFF
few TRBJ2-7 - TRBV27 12 TGTGCCAGCTGGGACACGGCCTACGAGCAGTACTTC CASWDTAYEQYF
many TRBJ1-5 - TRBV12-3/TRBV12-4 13 TGTGCCAGCAGCCTTCGAATCAATCAGCCCCAGCATTTT CASSLRINQPQHF
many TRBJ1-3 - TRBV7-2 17 TGTGCCAGCAGCTTCCGGATCTTTCCCGCCGCTGGAAACACCATATATTTT CASSFRIFPAAGNTIYF